The present T cell receptor (beta chain) was sequenced within a study of CD8 T cells in ankylosing spondylitis (dated by TCRdb to the late 2010s). Turning to the overall study: To find TCR variants linked to disease, the study profiled T cell receptor beta repertoires in ankylosing spondylitis patients and healthy donors. Peripheral blood was sampled, and synovial fluid was additionally collected from ankylosing spondylitis patients. In total, the full study cohort was made up of about 99 healthy donors and about two dozen ankylosing spondylitis patients. Paper-wide results and their limitations: The disease-linked clones were reported to be significantly enriched in matched synovial fluid samples from ankylosing spondylitis patients. A TCR beta motif made up of eight or nine highly homologous amino acid variants appeared to be characteristic of blood from ankylosing spondylitis patients. In peripheral blood, the disease-linked clones were found at relatively low frequencies and had a CD8+ phenotype. Some TCR beta motif variants had previously been reported in synovial fluid and blood of reactive arthritis patients, which suggested common disease-initiation mechanisms.

This clonotype was picked up many times. The antigen this receptor binds is unknown. No base quality values were provided; no much bigger clone lies one nucleotide off. Data came from an Illumina HiSeq 2500. Quantitative 5'-RACE with molecular barcodes was used to prepare TCR beta libraries. The paper's processing steps were these. A new computational method, built on a probabilistic model of VDJ rearrangement, was used to identify disease-linked TCR variants. TCRdb's own reprocessing of the public reads used fastp at Q25 and MiXCR and kept productive beta chains. All rows with the same CDR3 protein become a single entry with the most common DNA and genes. These V and J calls derive from TCRdb rather than the authors' analysis. The sample contains about 220,000 distinct CDR3 sequences, around 6.6% of them found a single time. About 14% of the sample goes to the ten largest clones. CDR1 and CDR2, per the germline V gene (reference sequence), are DFQATT and SNEGSKA. V is cut by 6 bases and J by 10 bases, and the space between the germline ends is 10 bases. Including the terminal cysteine and phenylalanine, the CDR3 comprises 10 residues. The retained sequence is limited to the CDR3, 30 bases, with the frame set at the first base.

The sequencing input was blood, either unsorted or a sorted T cell fraction (not recorded which). This receptor was obtained from a male donor with ankylosing spondylitis. Rearrangement joined TRBV20-1 to TRBJ2-1; no D gene is confidently identified. The CDR3 corresponds to CSALVMEQFF. The nucleotides read TGCAGTGCGTTGGTTATGGAGCAGTTCTTC.